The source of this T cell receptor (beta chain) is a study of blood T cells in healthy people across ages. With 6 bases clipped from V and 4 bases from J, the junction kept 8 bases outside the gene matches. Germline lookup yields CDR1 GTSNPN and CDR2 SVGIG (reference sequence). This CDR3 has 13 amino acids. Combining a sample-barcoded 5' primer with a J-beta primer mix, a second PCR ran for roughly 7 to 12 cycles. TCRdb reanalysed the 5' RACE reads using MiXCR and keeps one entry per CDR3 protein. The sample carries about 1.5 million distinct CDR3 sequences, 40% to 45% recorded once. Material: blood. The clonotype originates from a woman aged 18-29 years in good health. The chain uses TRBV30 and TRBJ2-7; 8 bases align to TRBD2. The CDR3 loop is CACLGGLGYEQYF. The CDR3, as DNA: TGTGCCTGCCTCGGGGGACTAGGATACGAGCAGTACTTC.